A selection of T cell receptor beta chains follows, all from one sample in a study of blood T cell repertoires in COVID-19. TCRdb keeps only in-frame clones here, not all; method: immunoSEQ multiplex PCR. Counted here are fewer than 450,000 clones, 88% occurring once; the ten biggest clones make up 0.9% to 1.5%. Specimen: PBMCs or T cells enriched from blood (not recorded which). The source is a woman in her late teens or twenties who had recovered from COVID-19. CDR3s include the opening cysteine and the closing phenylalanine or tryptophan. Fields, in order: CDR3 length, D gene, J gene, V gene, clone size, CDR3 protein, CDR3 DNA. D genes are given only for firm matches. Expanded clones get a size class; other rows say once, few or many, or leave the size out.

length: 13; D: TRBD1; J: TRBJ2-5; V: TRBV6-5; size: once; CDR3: CASSWDSQETQYF; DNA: TGTGCCAGCAGTTGGGACAGCCAAGAGACCCAGTACTTC
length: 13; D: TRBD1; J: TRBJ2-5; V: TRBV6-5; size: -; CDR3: CASRRTGQETQYF; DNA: TGTGCCAGCAGGAGGACAGGACAAGAGACCCAGTACTTC
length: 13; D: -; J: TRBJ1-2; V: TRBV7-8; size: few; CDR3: CASSAPGLFDYTF; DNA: TGTGCCAGCAGCGCCCCGGGACTATTCGACTACACCTTC
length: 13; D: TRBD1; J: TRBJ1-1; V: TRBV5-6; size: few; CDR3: CASSYDRVEAAFF; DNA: TGTGCCAGCAGCTATGACAGGGTGGAGGCTGCTTTCTTT
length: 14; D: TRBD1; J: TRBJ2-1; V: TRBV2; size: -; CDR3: CASSERTGRNEQFF; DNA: TGTGCCAGCAGTGAAAGGACAGGTCGGAATGAGCAGTTCTTC
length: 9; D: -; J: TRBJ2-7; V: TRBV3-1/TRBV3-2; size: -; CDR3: CASSKRVKF; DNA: TGTGCCAGCAGCAAACGGGTAAAGTTC
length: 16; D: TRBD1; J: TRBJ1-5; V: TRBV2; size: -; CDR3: CASSEQGARANQPQHF; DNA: TGTGCCAGCAGTGAACAGGGGGCGAGAGCCAATCAGCCCCAGCATTTT
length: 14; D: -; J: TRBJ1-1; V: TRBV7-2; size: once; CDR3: CASSLMTGNTEAFF; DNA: TGTGCCAGCAGCTTAATGACGGGGAACACTGAAGCTTTCTTT
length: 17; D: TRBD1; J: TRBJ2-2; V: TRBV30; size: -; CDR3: CAWYSWTGKKTTGELFF; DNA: TGTGCCTGGTACTCCTGGACAGGGAAAAAAACCACCGGGGAGCTGTTTTTT
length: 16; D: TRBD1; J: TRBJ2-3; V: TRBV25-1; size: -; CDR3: CASSEWGRGRPDTQYF; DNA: TGTGCCAGCAGTGAATGGGGCAGGGGGCGTCCAGATACGCAGTATTTT
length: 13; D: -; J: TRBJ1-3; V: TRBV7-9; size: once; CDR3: CASSDSSGNTIYF; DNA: TGTGCCAGCAGCGACAGCTCTGGAAACACCATATATTTT
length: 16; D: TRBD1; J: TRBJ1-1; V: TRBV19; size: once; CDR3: CASSNRDRRSNTEAFF; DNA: TGTGCCAGTAGTAACCGGGACAGGCGATCGAACACTGAAGCTTTCTTT
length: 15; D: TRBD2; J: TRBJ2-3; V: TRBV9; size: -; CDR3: CASSALAGPTDTQYF; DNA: TGTGCCAGCAGCGCACTAGCGGGGCCCACAGATACGCAGTATTTT
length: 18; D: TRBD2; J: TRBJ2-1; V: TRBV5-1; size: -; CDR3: CASSSKGGAGGVDNEQFF; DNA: TGCGCCAGCAGCTCAAAAGGTGGGGCGGGGGGAGTAGACAATGAGCAGTTCTTC
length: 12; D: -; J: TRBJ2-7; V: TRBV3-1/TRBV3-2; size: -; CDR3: CASSPRLGEQYF; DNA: TGTGCCAGCAGCCCCCGCCTAGGCGAGCAGTACTTC
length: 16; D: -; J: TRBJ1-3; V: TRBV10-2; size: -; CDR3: CASSEGGANSGNTIYF; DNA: TGCGCCAGCAGTGAGGGGGGGGCTAACTCTGGAAACACCATATATTTT
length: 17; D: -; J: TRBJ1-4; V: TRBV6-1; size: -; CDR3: CASSEAPGAATNEKLFF; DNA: TGTGCCAGCAGTGAAGCCCCAGGGGCCGCAACTAATGAAAAACTGTTTTTT
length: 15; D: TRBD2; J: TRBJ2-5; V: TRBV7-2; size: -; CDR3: CASSRTSGGQETQYF; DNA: TGTGCCAGCAGTCGGACTAGCGGGGGCCAAGAGACCCAGTACTTC
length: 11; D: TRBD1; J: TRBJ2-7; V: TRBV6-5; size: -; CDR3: CASRQGYEQYF; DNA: TGTGCCAGTAGACAGGGCTACGAGCAGTACTTC
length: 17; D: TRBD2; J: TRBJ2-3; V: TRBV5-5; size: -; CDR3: CASSLVLAGASTDTQYF; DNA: TGTGCCAGCAGCTTGGTGCTAGCGGGGGCTAGCACAGATACGCAGTATTTT
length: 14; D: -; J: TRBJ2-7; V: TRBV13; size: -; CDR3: CASSAQGTTYEQYF; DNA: TGTGCCAGCAGCGCGCAGGGAACCACCTACGAGCAGTACTTC
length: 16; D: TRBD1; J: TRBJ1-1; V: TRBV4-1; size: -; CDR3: CASSQGGTGRYTEAFF; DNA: TGCGCCAGCAGCCAAGGGGGGACAGGTCGATACACTGAAGCTTTCTTT
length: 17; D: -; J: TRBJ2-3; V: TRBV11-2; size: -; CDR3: CASSLVSPGGLTDTQYF; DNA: TGTGCCAGCAGCTTAGTTAGCCCCGGGGGACTCACAGATACGCAGTATTTT
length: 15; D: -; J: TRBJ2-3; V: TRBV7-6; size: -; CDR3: CASSLVTPPRNTQYF; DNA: TGTGCCAGCAGCTTAGTAACCCCACCGAGAAATACGCAGTATTTT
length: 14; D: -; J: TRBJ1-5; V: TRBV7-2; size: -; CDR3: CASSLGVGGEPQHF; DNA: TGTGCCAGCAGCTTAGGGGTGGGGGGAGAACCCCAGCATTTT
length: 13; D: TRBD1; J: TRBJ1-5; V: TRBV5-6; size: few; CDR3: CASSHTGGQPQHF; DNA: TGTGCCAGCAGCCACACAGGGGGTCAGCCCCAGCATTTT
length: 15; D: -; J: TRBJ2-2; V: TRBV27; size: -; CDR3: CASSLRDTNTGELFF; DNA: TGTGCCAGCAGTCTACGGGACACGAACACCGGGGAGCTGTTTTTT
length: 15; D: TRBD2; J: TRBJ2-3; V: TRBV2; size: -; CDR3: CASSESGLDTDTQYF; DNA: TGTGCCAGCAGTGAATCGGGACTAGATACAGATACGCAGTATTTT
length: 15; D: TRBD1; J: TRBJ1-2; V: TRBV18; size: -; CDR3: CASSPAGTGAVGYTF; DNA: TGTGCCAGCTCACCAGCCGGGACAGGGGCCGTGGGCTACACCTTC
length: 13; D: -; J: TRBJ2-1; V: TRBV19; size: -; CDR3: CASSSGRGNEQFF; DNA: TGTGCCAGTAGTTCCGGCCGAGGCAATGAGCAGTTCTTC
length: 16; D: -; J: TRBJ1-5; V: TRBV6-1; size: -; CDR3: CASSEERTLGGQPQHF; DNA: TGTGCCAGCAGTGAAGAGCGGACATTGGGAGGTCAGCCCCAGCATTTT
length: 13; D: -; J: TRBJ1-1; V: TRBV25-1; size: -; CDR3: CASSELGGAGAFF; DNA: TGTGCCAGCAGTGAATTAGGGGGGGCAGGAGCTTTCTTT
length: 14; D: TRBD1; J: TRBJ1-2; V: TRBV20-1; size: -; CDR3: CSASWTLDRVGYTF; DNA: TGCAGTGCTAGTTGGACTCTTGACAGGGTCGGCTACACCTTC
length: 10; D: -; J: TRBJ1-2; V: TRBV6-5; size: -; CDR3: CASSYEGYTF; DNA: TGTGCCAGCAGTTACGAGGGCTACACCTTC
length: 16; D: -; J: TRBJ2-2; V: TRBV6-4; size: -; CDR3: CASSDYPSGNTGELFF; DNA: TGTGCCAGCAGTGACTATCCGTCCGGGAACACCGGGGAGCTGTTTTTT
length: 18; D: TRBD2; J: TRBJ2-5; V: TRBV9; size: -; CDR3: CASSPSASGGAWQETQYF; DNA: TGTGCCAGCAGCCCTAGCGCTAGCGGGGGGGCTTGGCAAGAGACCCAGTACTTC
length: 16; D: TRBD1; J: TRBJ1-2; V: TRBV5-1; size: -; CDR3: CASSYHSPQGANGYTF; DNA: TGCGCCAGCAGCTATCATAGCCCACAGGGGGCGAATGGCTACACCTTC
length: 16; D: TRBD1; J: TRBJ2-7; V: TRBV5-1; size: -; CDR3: CASSLALGQASYEQYF; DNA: TGCGCCAGCAGCTTGGCCCTTGGACAGGCCTCCTACGAGCAGTACTTC
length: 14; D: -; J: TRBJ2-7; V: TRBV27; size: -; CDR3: CASSPGTWAYEQYF; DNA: TGTGCCAGCAGTCCGGGAACCTGGGCCTACGAGCAGTACTTC
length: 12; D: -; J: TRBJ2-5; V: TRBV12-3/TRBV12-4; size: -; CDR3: CASSGRGETQYF; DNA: TGTGCCAGCAGTGGCCGTGGTGAGACCCAGTACTTC
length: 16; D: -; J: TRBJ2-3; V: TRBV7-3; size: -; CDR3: CASSLMQAMDTDTQYF; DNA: TGTGCCAGCAGCTTAATGCAGGCAATGGACACAGATACGCAGTATTTT
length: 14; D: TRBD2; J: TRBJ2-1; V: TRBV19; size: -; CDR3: CASSPRGASPEQFF; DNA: TGTGCCAGTAGTCCGCGGGGGGCCTCCCCTGAGCAGTTCTTC
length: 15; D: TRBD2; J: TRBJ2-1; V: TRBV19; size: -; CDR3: CASSIAVTSVDEQFF; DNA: TGTGCCAGTAGTATTGCGGTGACTAGCGTCGATGAGCAGTTCTTC
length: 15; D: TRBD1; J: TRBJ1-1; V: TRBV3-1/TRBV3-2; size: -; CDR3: CASSHGTGGMSEAFF; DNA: TGTGCCAGCAGCCATGGGACAGGGGGCATGAGCGAAGCTTTCTTT
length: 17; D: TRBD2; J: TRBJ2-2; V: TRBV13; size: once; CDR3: CASSLASGGALTGELFF; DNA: TGTGCCAGCAGTCTAGCTAGCGGGGGGGCTCTCACCGGGGAGCTGTTTTTT